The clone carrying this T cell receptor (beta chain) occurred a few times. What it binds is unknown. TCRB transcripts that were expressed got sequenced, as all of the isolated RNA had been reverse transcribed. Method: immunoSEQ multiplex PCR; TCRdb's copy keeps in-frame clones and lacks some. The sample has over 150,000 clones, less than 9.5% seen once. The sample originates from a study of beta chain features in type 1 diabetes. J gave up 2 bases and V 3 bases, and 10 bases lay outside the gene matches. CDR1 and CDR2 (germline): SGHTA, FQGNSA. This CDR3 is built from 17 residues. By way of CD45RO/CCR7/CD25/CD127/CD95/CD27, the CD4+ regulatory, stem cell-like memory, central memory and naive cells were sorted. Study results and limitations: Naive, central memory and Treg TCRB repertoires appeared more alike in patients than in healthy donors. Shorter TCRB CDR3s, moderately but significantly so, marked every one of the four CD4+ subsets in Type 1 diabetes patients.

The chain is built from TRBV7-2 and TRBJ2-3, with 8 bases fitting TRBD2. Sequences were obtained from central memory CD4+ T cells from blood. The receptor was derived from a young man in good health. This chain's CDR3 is CASSLFGIAGNTDTQYF. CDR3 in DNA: TGTGCCAGCAGCTTGTTCGGTATAGCGGGAAACACAGATACGCAGTATTTT.